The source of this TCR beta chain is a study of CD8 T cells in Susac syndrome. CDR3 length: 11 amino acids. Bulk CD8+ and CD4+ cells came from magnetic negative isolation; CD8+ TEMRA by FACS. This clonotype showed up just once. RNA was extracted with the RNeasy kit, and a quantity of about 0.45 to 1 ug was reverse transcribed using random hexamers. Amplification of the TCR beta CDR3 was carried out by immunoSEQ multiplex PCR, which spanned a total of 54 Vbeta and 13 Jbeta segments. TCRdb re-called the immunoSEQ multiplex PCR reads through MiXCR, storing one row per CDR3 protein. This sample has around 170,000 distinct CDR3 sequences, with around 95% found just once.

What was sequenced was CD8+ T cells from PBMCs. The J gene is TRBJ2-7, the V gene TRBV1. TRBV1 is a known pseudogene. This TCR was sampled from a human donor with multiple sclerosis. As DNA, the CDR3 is TGCACCAGCAGCCGGAAAAACCCCGTGTACTTC. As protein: CTSSRKNPVYF.